A single T cell receptor (beta chain) is shown here with its context. As yet, its antigen is unknown. This CDR3 spans 15 amino acids. V gave up 4 bases and J gave up 2 bases; unmatched junction bases: 5. The germline gives CDR1 LNHDA, CDR2 SQIVND (reference sequence). The sample comes from a study of cytomegalovirus exposure and HLA in healthy donors. TCRdb keeps only in-frame clones here, not all; method: immunoSEQ multiplex PCR. The data contain over 100,000 clones, approximately 90% of them singletons. Study observations and caveats: It was confirmed in vitro that a few of the CMV-associated chains were specific for CMV antigens.

The sequence was collected from a woman under 30 in good health and CMV-seropositive. The rearrangement uses TRBV19 and TRBJ1-1, with 9 bases that match TRBD1. The specimen was PBMCs. The CDR3 spells CASSRRGQGNTEAFF. The DNA for the CDR3 is TGTGCCAGTAGTAGGCGGGGACAGGGAAACACTGAAGCTTTCTTT.